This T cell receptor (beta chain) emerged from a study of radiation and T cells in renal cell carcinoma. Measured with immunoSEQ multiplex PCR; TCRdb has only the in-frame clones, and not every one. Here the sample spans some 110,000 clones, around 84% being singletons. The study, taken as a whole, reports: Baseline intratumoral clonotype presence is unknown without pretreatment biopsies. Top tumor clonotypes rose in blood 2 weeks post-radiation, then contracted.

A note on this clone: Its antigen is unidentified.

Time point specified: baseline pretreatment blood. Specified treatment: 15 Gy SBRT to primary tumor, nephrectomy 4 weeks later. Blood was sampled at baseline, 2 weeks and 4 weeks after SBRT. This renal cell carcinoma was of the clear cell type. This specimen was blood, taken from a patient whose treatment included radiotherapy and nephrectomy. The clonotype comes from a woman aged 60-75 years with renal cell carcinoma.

The CDR3 bases are TGCGCCAGCAGCTTGAATCTAGCTGGGGAGACCCAGTACTTC. It specifies CASSLNLAGETQYF. The chain employs TRBV5-1 and TRBJ2-5, with D tentatively TRBD2 (5 bases). CDR3 length equals 14 residues. Germline CDR1 is SGHRS and CDR2 is YFSETQ. Trimming stripped 1 base from V and 5 bases from J, with 12 bases between.